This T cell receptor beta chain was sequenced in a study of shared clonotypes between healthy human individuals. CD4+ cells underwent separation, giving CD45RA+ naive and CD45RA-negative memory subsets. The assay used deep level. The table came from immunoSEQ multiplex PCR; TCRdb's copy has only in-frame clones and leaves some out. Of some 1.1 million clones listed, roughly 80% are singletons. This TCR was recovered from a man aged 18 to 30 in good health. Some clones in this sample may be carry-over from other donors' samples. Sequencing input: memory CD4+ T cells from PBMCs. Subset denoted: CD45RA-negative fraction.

The chain's CDR3 is CASSPGRQPTNEKLFF. The DNA of the CDR3 is TGTGCCAGCTCACCGGGAAGACAGCCAACTAATGAAAAACTGTTTTTT. The V call is TRBV18, the J call TRBJ1-4, with D perhaps matching TRBD1 (5 bases). CDR1 and CDR2 from the germline V gene are KGHSH and LQKENI. The V gene lost 3 bases and the J gene lost 0 bases, with 11 bases spanning the gap. The CDR3 runs 16 residues. The whole variable domain, remainder taken from reference TRBV18 and TRBJ1-4, is NAGVMQNPRHLVRRRGQEARLRCSPMKGHSHVYWYRQLPEEGLKFMVYLQKENIIDESGMPKERFSAEFPKEGPSILRIQQVVRGDSAAYFCASSPGRQPTNEKLFFGSGTQLSVL.